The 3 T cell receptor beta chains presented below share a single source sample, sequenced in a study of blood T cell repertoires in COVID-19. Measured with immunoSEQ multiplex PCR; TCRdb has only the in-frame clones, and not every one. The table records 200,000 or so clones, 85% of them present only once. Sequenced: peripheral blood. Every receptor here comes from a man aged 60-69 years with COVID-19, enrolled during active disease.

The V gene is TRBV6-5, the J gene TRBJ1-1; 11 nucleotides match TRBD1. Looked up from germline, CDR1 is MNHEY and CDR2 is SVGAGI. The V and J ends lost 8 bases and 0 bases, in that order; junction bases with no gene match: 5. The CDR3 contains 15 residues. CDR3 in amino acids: CASGRTGGLNTEAFF. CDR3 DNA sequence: TGTGCCAGCGGCCGGACAGGGGGCTTGAACACTGAAGCTTTCTTT.

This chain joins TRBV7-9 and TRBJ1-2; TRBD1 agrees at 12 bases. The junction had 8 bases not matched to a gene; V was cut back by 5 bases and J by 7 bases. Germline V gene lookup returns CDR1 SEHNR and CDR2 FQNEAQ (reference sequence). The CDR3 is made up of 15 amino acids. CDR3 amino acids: CASSDGTGGASGYTF. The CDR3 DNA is TGTGCCAGCAGCGACGGGACAGGGGGCGCGTCTGGCTACACCTTC.

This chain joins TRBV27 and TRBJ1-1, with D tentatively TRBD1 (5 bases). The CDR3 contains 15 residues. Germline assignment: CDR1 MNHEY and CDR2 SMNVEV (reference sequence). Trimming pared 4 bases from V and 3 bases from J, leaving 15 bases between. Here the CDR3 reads CASSSGGARDTEAFF. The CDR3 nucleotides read TGTGCCAGCAGTTCAGGAGGGGCGCGGGACACTGAAGCTTTCTTT.